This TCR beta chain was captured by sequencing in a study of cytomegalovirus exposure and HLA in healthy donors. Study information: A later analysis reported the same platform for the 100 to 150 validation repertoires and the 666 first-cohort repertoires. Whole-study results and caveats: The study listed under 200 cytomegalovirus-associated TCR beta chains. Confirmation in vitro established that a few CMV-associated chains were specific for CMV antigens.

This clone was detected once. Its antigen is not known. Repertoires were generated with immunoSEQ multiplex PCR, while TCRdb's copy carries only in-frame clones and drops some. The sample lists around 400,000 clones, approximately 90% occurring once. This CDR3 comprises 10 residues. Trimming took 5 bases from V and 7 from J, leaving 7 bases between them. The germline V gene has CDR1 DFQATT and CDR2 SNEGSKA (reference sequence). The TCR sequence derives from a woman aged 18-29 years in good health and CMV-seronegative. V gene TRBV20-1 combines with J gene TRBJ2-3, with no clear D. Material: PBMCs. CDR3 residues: CSAVEHTQYF. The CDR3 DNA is TGCAGTGCTGTCGAGCATACGCAGTATTTT.